The 27 T cell receptor beta chains presented below share a single source sample, sequenced in a study of T cell repertoires in cytomegalovirus infection. A single record per CDR3 protein comes from TCRdb applying MiXCR to the reads. Among just under 300,000 distinct CDR3 sequences, around 9.6% were seen once, and the ten largest hold around 2.6%. Sequencing used PBMCs. The receptors come from a human donor in good health (CMV status not recorded). Some clones in this sample may be carry-over from other donors' samples.

This clonotype was seen repeatedly, ten times or more. The rearrangement links TRBV7-8 to TRBJ2-1; D remains unclear. Between the trimmed V and J ends, which lost 3 bases and 7 bases, there was a span of 4 bases. Germline CDR1 and CDR2: SGHVS and FQNEAQ. The CDR3 covers 11 residues. CDR3 sequence reads: CASSLGNEQFF. The CDR3 nucleotides read TGTGCCAGCAGCTTGGGGAATGAGCAGTTCTTC.

This clonotype was seen repeatedly, ten times or more. The chain joins TRBV5-1 to TRBJ1-1, with D maybe TRBD1 (6 bases). Germline V lookup: CDR1 SGHRS, CDR2 YFSETQ. Between the trimmed V and J ends, which lost 6 bases and 6 bases, there was a span of 18 bases. This CDR3 is 14 amino acids long. CDR3 DNA: TGCGCCAGCACCGGGGACACCTTAGACGCTGAAGCTTTCTTT. This gives the protein CASTGDTLDAEAFF.

This clonotype was observed at least ten times. This chain joins TRBV2 and TRBJ2-7, with D perhaps TRBD1 (6 bases). Trimming shortened V by 0 bases and J by 9 bases, and 15 bases separated the two germline ends. The CDR3 is 14 residues long. The germline V gene has CDR1 SNHLY and CDR2 FYNNEI. The CDR3 DNA reads as TGTGCCAGCAGTGAAGCCCAGGGGTCCCTTGGGCAGTACTTC. It encodes CASSEAQGSLGQYF.

This clonotype has ten or more counts. This sequence joins TRBV10-3 and TRBJ2-1, with 10 bases that match TRBD2. V lost 5 bases to trimming and J lost 4 bases; unmatched junction nucleotides: 5. This CDR3 contains 15 residues. The germline gives CDR1 ENHRY, CDR2 SYGVKD. In DNA, the CDR3 is TGTGCCATCAGTAGCGGGGGGGGCCTTTACAATGAGCAGTTCTTC. Translating it yields CAISSGGGLYNEQFF.

The sample holds many counts of this clonotype. This chain links TRBV6-2 or TRBV6-3 with TRBJ2-7, with 7 bases matching TRBD2. The germline V gene encodes CDR1 MNHEY and CDR2 SVGEGT. The CDR3 extends over 13 amino acids. The V segment lost 4 bases and the J segment 4 bases; nucleotides outside the gene matches: 4. CDR3: CASSFIGGYEQYV. In DNA, the CDR3 is TGTGCCAGCAGTTTCATCGGGGGGTACGAGCAGTACGTC.

This clonotype was counted many times. The chain links TRBV11-2 to TRBJ2-1; D is perhaps TRBD2 (5 bases). Trimming took off 3 bases at V and 4 bases at J, with 16 bases between the two ends. CDR1 and CDR2 (germline): SGHAT, FQNNGV. The CDR3 covers 16 residues. CDR3 DNA sequence: TGTGCCAGCAGCTTTAGAGGGTCAAACCCTTACAATGAGCAGTTCTTC. It specifies CASSFRGSNPYNEQFF.

V is TRBV29-1 and J is TRBJ1-1; D is unclear. V shed 7 bases and J shed 5 bases, with 11 bases lying between them. The germline CDR1 and CDR2 sequences are SQVTM and ANQGSEA. This CDR3 has 11 amino acids. Written as DNA, the CDR3 is TGCAGCGCCAAAAAGCAAACTGAAGCTTTCTTT. Encoded protein: CSAKKQTEAFF.

V usage is TRBV2 and J usage is TRBJ1-2; a possible D gene is TRBD1 (5 bases). This CDR3 is 14 amino acids long. Trimming cost V 4 bases and J 4 bases, with 13 bases left between them. Germline CDR1 is SNHLY and CDR2 is FYNNEI. CDR3 amino acids: CASSVRGTGYGYTF. In nucleotides, the CDR3 is TGTGCCAGCAGTGTAAGGGGTACCGGCTATGGCTACACCTTC.

Remarks on this clonotype: This may come from a read error, since a much larger clone is one base off. The V call is TRBV28, the J call TRBJ1-5; D is perhaps TRBD1 (5 bases). Germline V CDR1 and CDR2: MDHEN, SYDVKM. The CDR3 length is 15 residues. The CDR3 is CASSRRQGGNQPHHF. The CDR3 coding sequence is TGTGCCAGCAGTCGACGCCAGGGAGGCAATCAGCCCCATCATTTT.

This clonotype was observed many times. The chain combines TRBV28 with TRBJ1-1; no reliable D call. Trimming took off 6 bases at V and 4 bases at J, with 18 bases between the two ends. Germline-derived CDR1 and CDR2 are MDHEN and SYDVKM. The CDR3 covers 15 residues. This chain's CDR3 is CASSSAEGWGTEAFF. CDR3 bases: TGTGCCAGCAGCAGCGCCGAAGGGTGGGGCACTGAAGCTTTCTTT.

This clonotype came up a few times. The chain couples TRBV20-1 to TRBJ2-4; weak D call: TRBD2 (6 bases). Germline CDR1 and CDR2: DFQATT and SNEGSKA (reference sequence). V shed 6 bases and J shed 1 base, with 10 bases lying between them. The CDR3 has 13 residues. CDR3 DNA: TGCAGTGCCTATCGGGAGGCCAAAAACATTCAGTACTTC. Its translation is CSAYREAKNIQYF.

This clonotype was recorded a few times. The V gene is TRBV20-1, the J gene TRBJ2-7, with TRBD2 matching over 8 bases. The ends lost 5 bases at V and 0 bases at J; junction bases unmatched: 3. The CDR3 runs 13 residues. Germline CDR1 and CDR2: DFQATT and SNEGSKA (reference sequence). This chain's CDR3 is CSADSGDSYEQYF. For the CDR3, the DNA is TGCAGTGCTGATAGCGGGGACTCCTACGAGCAGTACTTC.

At least ten counts were recorded for this clonotype. The chain uses TRBV7-2 and TRBJ1-2, with 11 positions matching TRBD1. V was clipped by 5 bases and J by 4 bases; unmatched bases: 9. Germline V lookup: CDR1 SGHTA, CDR2 FQGNSA. The CDR3 length is 16 residues. The CDR3: CASSNGPGQGVYGYTF. CDR3 nucleotide sequence: TGTGCCAGCAGCAACGGACCGGGACAGGGGGTCTATGGCTACACCTTC.

Many counts were recorded for this clonotype. This chain joins TRBV29-1 and TRBJ2-1; D perhaps matches TRBD1 (5 bases). Trimming took off 4 bases at V and 7 bases at J, with 17 bases between the two ends. CDR1 is SQVTM, CDR2 ANQGSEA, per germline. The CDR3 sequence is 14 residues long. The CDR3: CSVGGPKIMNEQFF. In DNA, the CDR3 is TGCAGCGTTGGGGGCCCCAAGATCATGAATGAGCAGTTCTTC.

CDR3 sequence (DNA): TGTGCCAGCACCCGGGGGGGGGGCTCTGGGGCCAACGTCCTGACTTTC. This codes for CASTRGGGSGANVLTF. This chain uses TRBV12-3 or TRBV12-4 with TRBJ2-6; 8 nucleotides match TRBD2. The CDR3 spans 16 residues. Unmatched junction bases numbered 5, after V lost 7 bases and J lost 0 bases.

This clonotype was recorded many times. This sequence joins TRBV28 and TRBJ1-5; 10 bases fit TRBD1. Per the germline V gene, CDR1 is MDHEN and CDR2 is SYDVKM. With V trimmed by 5 bases and J by 4 bases, 8 bases remained unmatched. CDR3 length: 16 amino acids. The DNA of the CDR3 is TGTGCCAGCAGTGACCGGGACAGGGGACAAAATCAGCCCCAGCATTTT. This translates into CASSDRDRGQNQPQHF.

This clonotype came up many times. The gene calls are TRBV5-4 and TRBJ1-5; TRBD1 is a possible D gene (5 bases). V gave up 4 bases and J gave up 3 bases, with 11 bases separating them. Germline V gene lookup returns CDR1 SGHNT and CDR2 YYREEE (reference sequence). There are 14 residues in the CDR3. CDR3 loop: CASSRRDDNQPQHF. The DNA of the CDR3 is TGTGCCAGCAGCCGCCGGGACGACAATCAGCCCCAGCATTTT.

This clonotype was counted at least ten times. The gene calls are TRBV6-1 and TRBJ2-7, with 7 bases fitting TRBD2. With V trimmed by 6 bases and J by 3 bases, 11 bases remained unmatched. Germline-derived CDR1 and CDR2 are MNHNS and SASEGT. The CDR3 is made up of 15 amino acids. The CDR3 DNA is TGTGCCAGCAGGGCTTTCGGGGGGAAACACTACGAGCAGTACTTC. Translated, it gives CASRAFGGKHYEQYF.

To note about this clonotype: This may stem from a read error, because a much larger clone lies one nucleotide away. The rearrangement uses TRBV12-3 or TRBV12-4 and TRBJ2-4, with 7 positions matching TRBD1. This CDR3 region has 14 residues. V shed 7 bases and J 5 bases; nucleotides not matched to a gene: 8. CDR3 loop: CASTLRGFQNIQYF. The CDR3 nucleotides read TGTGCCAGCACACTCAGGGGGTTTCAAAACATTCAGTACTTC.

The chain couples TRBV14 to TRBJ1-1; 7 nucleotides line up with TRBD1. Germline CDR1 SGHDN, CDR2 FVKESK. J was trimmed by 5 bases and V by 2 bases; bases with no gene match: 11. The CDR3 has 16 residues. Written as DNA, the CDR3 is TGTGCCAGCAGCCAATTGTACCAGGGACAGCATACTGAAGCTTTCTTT. It codes for CASSQLYQGQHTEAFF.

This clonotype was recorded at least ten times. The genes are TRBV20-1 and TRBJ1-2; D might be TRBD1 (6 bases). Trimming removed 6 bases from V and 2 bases from J, with 22 bases in between. The germline V gene encodes CDR1 DFQATT and CDR2 SNEGSKA (reference sequence). The CDR3 length is 16 residues. CDR3 sequence reads: CSAPCPRGAHNYGYTF. The DNA for the CDR3 is TGCAGTGCACCGTGCCCGAGGGGGGCCCACAACTATGGCTACACCTTC.

This clonotype was detected many times. The V call is TRBV5-6, the J call TRBJ2-5, with 8 bases fitting TRBD2. The CDR3 contains 14 residues. J was trimmed by 9 bases and V by 2 bases; bases with no gene match: 9. The germline V gene has CDR1 SGHDT and CDR2 YYEEEE. The CDR3 DNA sequence: TGTGCCAGCAGCTTTACGGACCTCGGGGGGGCCCAGTACTTC. It specifies CASSFTDLGGAQYF.

In its sample, this clonotype was seen many times. J is TRBJ1-2 and V is TRBV5-4, with 7 bases aligning to TRBD1. J gave up 4 bases and V 4 bases, and 13 bases lay outside the gene matches. The CDR3 runs to 16 residues. CDR1 and CDR2 (germline): SGHNT, YYREEE (reference sequence). The CDR3 loop reads CASSGIRTGSFYGYTF. In nucleotides, the CDR3 is TGTGCCAGCAGCGGGATCAGGACAGGAAGCTTCTATGGCTACACCTTC. Supplemented by reference TRBV5-4 and TRBJ1-2, the full variable domain reads ETGVTQSPTHLIKTRGQQVTLRCSSQSGHNTVSWYQQALGQGPQFIFQYYREEENGRGNFPPRFSGLQFPNYSSELNVNALELDDSALYLCASSGIRTGSFYGYTFGSGTRLTVV.

This clonotype was seen more than once but under ten times. The chain has TRBV7-8 and TRBJ1-5; 11 bases agree with TRBD1. V shed 0 bases and J 6 bases; nucleotides not matched to a gene: 1. CDR3 length equals 15 residues. Germline V lookup: CDR1 SGHVS, CDR2 FQNEAQ. DNA for the CDR3: TGTGCCAGCAGCTTAGCGGGACAGGGGGTTCAGCCCCAGCATTTT. Translation gives CASSLAGQGVQPQHF.

This clonotype was seen ten or more times. The V and J genes are TRBV12-3 or TRBV12-4 and TRBJ2-6; D unresolved. Trimming took off 6 bases at V and 0 bases at J, with 18 bases between the two ends. The CDR3 totals 18 residues. Here the CDR3 DNA reads TGTGCCAGCAGCCCCCCCGGCCCCGCACCCTCTGGGGCCAACGTCCTGACTTTC. It encodes CASSPPGPAPSGANVLTF.

This clonotype was seen only a few times. The chain recombines TRBV12-3 or TRBV12-4 with TRBJ1-1, with TRBD1 matching 7 bases. V lost 7 bases to trimming and J lost 4 bases; unmatched junction nucleotides: 9. The CDR3 is 14 amino acids. CDR3 coding DNA: TGTGCCAGCATTACCGGACAGGTGAGCACTGAAGCTTTCTTT. Protein product: CASITGQVSTEAFF.

This clonotype was detected ten times or more. V gene TRBV6-5 combines with J gene TRBJ2-7; D may be TRBD1 or TRBD2 (5 bases each). Between the trimmed V and J ends, which lost 4 bases and 2 bases, there was a span of 15 bases. The germline gives CDR1 MNHEY, CDR2 SVGAGI. CDR3 length: 15 amino acids. The CDR3 here is CASSLMAGRAYEQYF. The CDR3 DNA sequence: TGTGCCAGCAGTTTAATGGCAGGGCGGGCCTACGAGCAGTACTTC.